The 5 T cell receptor beta chains below all came from one sample that was sequenced in a study of cytomegalovirus exposure and HLA in healthy donors. The PCR employed 60 Vbeta primers together with 13 Jbeta primers. Assay: immunoSEQ multiplex PCR; the TCRdb copy retains only in-frame clones and omits some. The table records about 190,000 clones, about 81% of them present only once. The sequenced material came from PBMCs. Source of these receptors: a man younger than 40 in good health and CMV-seropositive.

This chain links TRBV27 with TRBJ2-3, with 7 bases aligning to TRBD1. The CDR3 loop spans 13 amino acids. The junction had 9 bases not matched to a gene; V was cut back by 9 bases and J by 6 bases. Germline V lookup: CDR1 MNHEY, CDR2 SMNVEV (reference sequence). CDR3 in DNA: TGTGCCAGTTGGACAGGCCAAGGGGATACGCAGTATTTT. Amino acids: CASWTGQGDTQYF.

This clone showed up just a few times. V and J are TRBV6-1 and TRBJ1-1; the match to TRBD1 covers 8 bases. V shed 5 bases and J 3 bases; nucleotides not matched to a gene: 2. The germline CDR1 and CDR2 sequences are MNHNS and SASEGT. CDR3 length: 13 residues. The CDR3, as DNA: TGTGCCAGCAGTCTGGACAGGGACACTGAAGCTTTCTTT. This codes for CASSLDRDTEAFF.

The chain couples TRBV6-6 to TRBJ2-7; TRBD2 matches at 7 bases. With 5 bases clipped from V and 3 bases from J, the junction kept 7 bases outside the gene matches. The CDR3 extends over 14 amino acids. Germline-derived CDR1 and CDR2 are MNHNY and SVGAGI (reference sequence). CDR3 amino acids: CASSPRGDYYEQYF. CDR3 coding DNA: TGTGCCAGCAGTCCCCGGGGGGATTACTACGAGCAGTACTTC.

V gene TRBV5-1 combines with J gene TRBJ1-2, with unresolved D. The CDR3 covers 11 residues. CDR1 SGHRS and CDR2 YFSETQ come from the germline V gene. The V gene lost 6 bases and the J gene lost 3 bases, with 6 bases spanning the gap. CDR3 protein: CASTGDYGYTF. CDR3 nucleotides: TGCGCCAGCACCGGGGACTATGGCTACACCTTC.

J is TRBJ2-3 and V is TRBV9; possible D gene TRBD2, 6 bases. This CDR3 spans 16 amino acids. Germline CDR1 is SGDLS and CDR2 is YYNGEE. V lost 0 bases, J lost 2 bases, and 13 bases lay in between. CDR3 bases: TGTGCCAGCAGCGTAGCACGGCGGGGCCACACAGATACGCAGTATTTT. Its translation: CASSVARRGHTDTQYF.